Described below is a single TCR beta chain sequence and its context. This entry is derived from a study of human thymus T cells. TCRdb keeps only in-frame clones here, not all; method: immunoSEQ multiplex PCR. The sample consists of 55,000 to 70,000 clones, 94% of them appearing once. Germline lookup yields CDR1 PRHDT and CDR2 FYEKMQ (reference sequence). V shed 4 bases, J shed 3 bases, and the junction held 3 bases outside the gene matches. CDR3 length: 14 amino acids. This chain joins TRBV13 and TRBJ2-7; 10 bases agree with TRBD1. This clonotype was obtained from a boy younger than two with a congenital heart defect but otherwise immunologically healthy. Input material: blood. As DNA, the CDR3 is TGTGCCAGCAGCTCTGGGACAGGGGACTACGAGCAGTACTTC. Translated: CASSSGTGDYEQYF.